This T cell receptor beta chain derives from a study of OX40 agonist ivuxolimab in advanced cancers. Concerning the study at large: Ivuxolimab was a fully human IgG2 agonistic monoclonal antibody targeting the costimulatory receptor OX40 (CD134). Intravenous ivuxolimab was administered to patients every 2 weeks at six dose levels: 0.01, 0.1, 0.3, 1.5, 3 and 10 mg/kg. Of the approximately 50 patients in dose escalation, about 20 had hepatocellular carcinoma, approximately 15 had melanoma, 9 had renal cell carcinoma and 9 had head and neck cancer. Prior anti-PD-1, anti-PD-L1 or anti-CTLA-4 therapy was permitted, and about two fifths of dose-escalation patients had received checkpoint inhibitors. Peripheral TCRbeta sequencing was intended to test whether TCR sequence diversity was altered and clonal T-cell expansion was caused by ivuxolimab. Partial responses were achieved by three dose-escalation patients, of whom one had hepatocellular carcinoma and two had cutaneous melanoma. The paper reports the monotherapy dose-escalation portion (N ≈ 52 patients) of the phase I ivuxolimab trial. In the dose-escalation cohort, around four fifths of patients were male, and the mean age was approximately 60 years with a range of roughly 23 to 79. The full study reports these points: Low levels of normalized T-cell clonal expansion were also seen in some nonresponding patients. In the 0.1-3.0 mg/kg groups, partial responders had among the lowest normalized peripheral clonal expansion, particularly in CD8+ T cells. Clonal expansion of both CD4+ and CD8+ blood T cells was observed from baseline to week 6 at doses 0.1 to 3.0 mg/kg. Antigen specificity was not determined for the clonally expanded peripheral T cells. On average, CD8+ T cells showed more expanded clones than CD4+ T cells after ivuxolimab.

Comment on this clone: This receptor's antigen is unknown. No base qualities exist here, and no much larger clone lies one base off it.

Patients with a history of autoimmune disease or receiving systemic immunosuppression were excluded from the trial. Peripheral blood for TCR sequencing was drawn from every dose cohort at baseline, at cycle 4 day 1 and at cycle 7 day 1. The samples were drawn from a first-in-human, open-label, multicenter phase I dose-escalation trial of ivuxolimab. The trial enrolled adults with locally advanced or metastatic head and neck squamous cell, hepatocellular, melanoma or renal cell carcinoma. Before TCR sequencing, CD4+ T cells and CD8+ T cells from peripheral blood were sorted into separate populations. V is pared back by 3 bases and J by 5 bases, with 11 bases lying between the germline termini. From the cysteine up to the phenylalanine, the CDR3 has a length of 14 residues. Just the 42-base CDR3 DNA is kept, in frame starting at base 1. The germline V gene encodes CDR1 LNHDA and CDR2 SQIVND (reference sequence).

Genomic DNA was extracted from sorted cells for sequencing of the TCRbeta CDR3 region. TCRbeta CDR3 regions were sequenced using the immunoSEQ Assay. Drawn from immuneACCESS, this table holds only the in-frame rearrangements with V and J called that TCRdb kept. Clones are partly lost; checked studies trace under half to an unresolved V gene and leave the rest unexplained. The sample has tens of thousands of clones on record, 88% of them singletons. Of the sample, 0.67% falls within the top ten clones. This TCR was sampled from an adult with an advanced solid tumor such as melanoma, head and neck, liver or kidney cancer. The material sequenced was CD4+ or CD8+ T cells sorted from blood, taken in a trial of the OX40 agonist ivuxolimab. The chain is assembled from TRBV19 and TRBJ1-5, with an unclear D gene assignment. The sequenced DNA: TGTGCCAGTAGTATGATAGGGTACGATCAGCCCCAGCATTTT. It translates to CASSMIGYDQPQHF.